This T cell receptor (beta chain) was retrieved from a study of blood T cells in healthy people across ages (dated by TCRdb to the mid-2010s). Broadly, across the study: In model experiments, template switching captured about one uniquely barcoded TCR beta cDNA molecule for every two T cells. The study analyzed two additional independent replicas of 1 million unique cDNA reads from the same blood draw for two donors, one aged 18 to 30 and one aged 80 or older. To track age-related changes in TCR beta repertoire diversity, the study relied on deep sequencing normalized with unique cDNA molecular identifiers. The donors were split into four age groups: young (average around 16 years), middle-aged (more than 35), aged (more than 55) and long-lived (under 90). Donors of different ages were randomly distributed across sequencing lanes to avoid experimental bias. What the research found in general, with its limitations: Compared with the aged group, more naive CD4+ T cells, fewer expanded clones and increased TCR diversity were shown by the long-lived group, suggesting age selection. Because donor CMV infection status was unknown, age-related changes in expanded clonotypes were potentially confounded. Bulk unsorted PBMC profiling prevented conclusive comparison of naive and antigen-experienced compartments. Estimates of total diversity based on one million sequenced T cells were considered lower bounds and underestimates. As age increased, observed TCR beta diversity per million T cells dropped in a roughly linear way, and a significant reduction was already evident by age roughly 40. Observed TCR beta diversity correlated strongly with the percentage of naive T cells measured by flow cytometry.

This clonotype was counted ten times or more. The clone's antigen remains unknown. No much larger clone is present one base from it, and per-base qualities are unavailable. Libraries were made using 5' RACE. Reads for this sample came from an Illumina HiSeq 2500. The second PCR ran for roughly 6 to 11 cycles and used a J-beta primer mix along with a sample-barcoded 5' primer. Each TCR beta cDNA molecule received a unique molecular identifier from a template-switch 5' adaptor carrying 12 random nucleotides. Each sample yielded at least 2.5 million CDR3-containing paired-end reads. All of the RNA was converted into first-strand cDNA using the Mint cDNA synthesis kit, with a TRBC-specific oligonucleotide serving as the primer. After uracil-DNA glycosylase treatment, a first 18-cycle PCR used universal primers M1SS and BC2_uni_R on all cDNA. As for the authors' bioinformatics: Each sample was normalized by randomly selecting 1 million high-quality reads, each carrying a distinct molecular identifier. Reads sharing molecular identifiers were discarded rather than binned into consensus sequences. MiTCR, with a Q25 quality threshold and the strictest error-elimination algorithm, was used for CDR3 identification, clonotype clustering and error correction. A nonparametric unseen species model using Euler transformation provided a lower-bound estimate of total TCR beta diversity. The public sequencing data were trimmed at Q25 with fastp and processed into clonotypes with MiXCR by TCRdb, which kept only in-frame beta chains. Records with the same CDR3 protein are collapsed into one entry carrying the most frequent genes and DNA. The V and J calls follow TCRdb's processing rather than the paper's. The sample yields roughly 650,000 distinct CDR3 sequences; approximately 30% were counted once. Jointly, the top ten make up about 16% of the sample.

The germline ends are 17 bases apart after V is trimmed by 6 bases and J by 0 bases. There are 16 amino acids in the CDR3, from cysteine to phenylalanine inclusive. Kept here is only the CDR3 DNA, which spans 48 bases and is read in frame from base 1. The germline V gene supplies CDR1 ENHRY and CDR2 SYGVKD. Systemically healthy Caucasian individuals from Russia, about 38 in total and aged about 6 to 100 years, were included as donors. Each donor gave ten milliliters of peripheral blood, drawn into EDTA-treated Vacutainer tubes. Ficoll-Paque density-gradient centrifugation was used to isolate PBMCs, with at least 7 million per sample. Trizol reagent was used to extract total RNA from the PBMCs, yielding at least 5 micrograms per sample. For every donor, flow cytometry on a PBMC aliquot measured the percentage of naive CD45RAhigh/CD27high T cells.

Recombination linked TRBV10-3 to TRBJ1-1; a tentative D call is TRBD1 (5 bases match). The sequenced sample was blood. The receptor comes from a woman aged 80 or over in good health. Donor details come from another sample of the same person, matched by shared clones. The CDR3 here reads CAIREDAGPVNTEAFF. The DNA sequence is TGTGCCATCAGGGAGGACGCGGGACCAGTGAACACTGAAGCTTTCTTT.